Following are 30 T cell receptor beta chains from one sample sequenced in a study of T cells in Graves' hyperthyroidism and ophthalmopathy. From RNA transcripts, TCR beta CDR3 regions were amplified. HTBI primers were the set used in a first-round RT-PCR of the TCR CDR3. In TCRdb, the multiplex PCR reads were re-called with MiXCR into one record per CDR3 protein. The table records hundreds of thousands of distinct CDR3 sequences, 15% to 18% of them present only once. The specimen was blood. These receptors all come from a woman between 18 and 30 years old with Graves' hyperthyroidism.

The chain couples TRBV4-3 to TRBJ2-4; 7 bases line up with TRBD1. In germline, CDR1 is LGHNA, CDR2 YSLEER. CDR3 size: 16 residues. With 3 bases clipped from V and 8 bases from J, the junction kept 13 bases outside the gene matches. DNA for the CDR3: TGCGCCAGCAGCCAGGCAAGAGGTGTAGGGGGCCACATTCAGTACTTC. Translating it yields CASSQARGVGGHIQYF.

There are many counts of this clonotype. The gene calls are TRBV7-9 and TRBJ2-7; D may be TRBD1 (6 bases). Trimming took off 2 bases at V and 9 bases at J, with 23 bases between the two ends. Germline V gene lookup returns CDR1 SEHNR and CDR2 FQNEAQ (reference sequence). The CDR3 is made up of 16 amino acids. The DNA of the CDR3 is TGTGCCAGCAGCTTATACGGGGAATGGACAGACAAAGCGCAGTACTTC. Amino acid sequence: CASSLYGEWTDKAQYF.

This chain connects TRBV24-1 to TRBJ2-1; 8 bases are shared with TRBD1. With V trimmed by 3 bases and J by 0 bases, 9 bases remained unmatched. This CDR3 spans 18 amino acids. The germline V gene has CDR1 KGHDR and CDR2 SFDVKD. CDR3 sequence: CATSDPKRQGSSYNEQFF. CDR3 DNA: TGTGCCACCAGTGATCCAAAGAGACAGGGGTCCTCCTACAATGAGCAGTTCTTC.

CDR3 region: CASSIGVRGLNTEAFF. The CDR3 DNA reads as TGTGCCAGTAGTATAGGAGTCAGGGGGCTAAACACTGAAGCTTTCTTT. The V and J genes are TRBV19 and TRBJ1-1, with 8 bases identical to TRBD1. This CDR3 is built from 16 residues. Germline V lookup: CDR1 LNHDA, CDR2 SQIVND (reference sequence). V lost 1 base and J lost 2; bases outside the gene matches: 6.

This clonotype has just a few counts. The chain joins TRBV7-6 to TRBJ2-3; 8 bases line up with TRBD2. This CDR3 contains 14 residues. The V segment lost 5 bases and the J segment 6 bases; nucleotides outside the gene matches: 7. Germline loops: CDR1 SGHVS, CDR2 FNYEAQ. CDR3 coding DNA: TGTGCCAGCAGCCCGGGACTAGTTTATGATACGCAGTATTTT. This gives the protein CASSPGLVYDTQYF.

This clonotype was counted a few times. The CDR3 DNA follows: TGTGCCAGTAGTACCAGTGCGTGGGACAGAGCCTACAATGAGCAGTTCTTC. Encoded protein: CASSTSAWDRAYNEQFF. The J gene is TRBJ2-1, the V gene TRBV19; 7 bases are shared with TRBD1. Losses at the gene ends were 4 bases for V and 2 bases for J; bases not matched to a gene: 11. The CDR3 consists of 17 residues. The V gene's germline CDR1 is LNHDA and CDR2 SQIVND (reference sequence).

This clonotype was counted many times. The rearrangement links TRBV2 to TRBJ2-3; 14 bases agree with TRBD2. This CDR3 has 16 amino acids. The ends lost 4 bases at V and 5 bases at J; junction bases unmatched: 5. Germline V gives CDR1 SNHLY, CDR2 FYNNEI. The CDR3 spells CASSGGLAGGQDTQYF. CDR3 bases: TGTGCCAGCAGTGGAGGACTAGCGGGAGGACAAGATACGCAGTATTTT.

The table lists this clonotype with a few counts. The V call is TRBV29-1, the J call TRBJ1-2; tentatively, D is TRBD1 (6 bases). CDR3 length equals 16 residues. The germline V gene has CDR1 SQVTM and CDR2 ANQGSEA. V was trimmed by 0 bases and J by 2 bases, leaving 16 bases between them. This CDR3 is CSVEELVYRENYGYTF. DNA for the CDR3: TGCAGCGTTGAAGAGTTGGTGTACAGGGAAAACTATGGCTACACCTTC.

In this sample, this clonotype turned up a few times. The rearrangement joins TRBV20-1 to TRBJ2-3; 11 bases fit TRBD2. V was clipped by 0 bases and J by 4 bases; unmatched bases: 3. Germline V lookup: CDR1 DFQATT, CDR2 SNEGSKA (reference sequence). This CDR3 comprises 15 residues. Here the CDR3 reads CSARELAGGADTQYF. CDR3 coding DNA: TGCAGTGCTAGAGAGCTAGCGGGGGGCGCAGATACGCAGTATTTT.

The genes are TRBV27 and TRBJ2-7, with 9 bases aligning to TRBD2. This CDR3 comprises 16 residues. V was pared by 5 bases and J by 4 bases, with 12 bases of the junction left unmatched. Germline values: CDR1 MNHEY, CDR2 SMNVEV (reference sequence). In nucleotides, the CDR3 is TGTGCCAGCAGTCCCTGGGGTGCTAGCGGGATATACGAGCAGTACTTC. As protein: CASSPWGASGIYEQYF.

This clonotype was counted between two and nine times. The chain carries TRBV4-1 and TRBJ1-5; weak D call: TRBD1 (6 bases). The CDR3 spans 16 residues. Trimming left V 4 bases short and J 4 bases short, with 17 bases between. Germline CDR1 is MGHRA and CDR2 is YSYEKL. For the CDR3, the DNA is TGCGCCAGCAGCCCAGGACAGTTCCTATTTAATCAGCCCCAGCATTTT. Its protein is CASSPGQFLFNQPQHF.

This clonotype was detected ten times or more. The CDR3 DNA reads TGTGCCAGTTGTAGCTTGACCACAGATACGCAGTATTTT. This codes for CASCSLTTDTQYF. The gene calls are TRBV19 and TRBJ2-3; the D is unclear. This CDR3 is 13 amino acids long. Germline values: CDR1 LNHDA, CDR2 SQIVND (reference sequence). The ends were cut back, 8 bases at V and 2 bases at J, with 11 bases in the middle.

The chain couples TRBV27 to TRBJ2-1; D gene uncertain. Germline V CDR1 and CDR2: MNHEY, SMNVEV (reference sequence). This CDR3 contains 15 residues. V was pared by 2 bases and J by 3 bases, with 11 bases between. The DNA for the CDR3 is TGTGCCAGCAGTTTAACGCTAGGGAACTACAATGAGCAGTTCTTC. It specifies CASSLTLGNYNEQFF.

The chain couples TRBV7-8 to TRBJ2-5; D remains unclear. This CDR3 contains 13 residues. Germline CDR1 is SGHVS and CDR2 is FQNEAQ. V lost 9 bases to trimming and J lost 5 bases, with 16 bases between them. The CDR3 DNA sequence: TGTGCCAGTCGAGGCCCCCTGGGGGAGACCCAGTACTTC. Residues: CASRGPLGETQYF.

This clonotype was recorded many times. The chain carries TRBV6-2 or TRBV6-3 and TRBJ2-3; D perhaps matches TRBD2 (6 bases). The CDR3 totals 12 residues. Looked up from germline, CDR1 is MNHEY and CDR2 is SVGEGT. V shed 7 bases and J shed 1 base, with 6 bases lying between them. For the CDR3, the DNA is TGTGCCAGCACGGGGGGCACAGATACGCAGTATTTT. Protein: CASTGGTDTQYF.

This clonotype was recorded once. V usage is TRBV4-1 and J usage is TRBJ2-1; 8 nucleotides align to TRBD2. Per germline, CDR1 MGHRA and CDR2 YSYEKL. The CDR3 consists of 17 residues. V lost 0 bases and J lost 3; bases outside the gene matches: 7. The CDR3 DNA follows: TGCGCCAGCAGCCAAGATCTCCCGGGACTAGTCTACAATGAGCAGTTCTTC. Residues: CASSQDLPGLVYNEQFF.

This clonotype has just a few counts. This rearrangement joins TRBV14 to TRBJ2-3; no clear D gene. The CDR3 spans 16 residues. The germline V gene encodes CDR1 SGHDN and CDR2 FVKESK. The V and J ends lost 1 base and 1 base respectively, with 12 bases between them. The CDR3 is CASSQVGVWGTDTQYF. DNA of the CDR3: TGTGCCAGCAGCCAAGTTGGGGTTTGGGGCACAGATACGCAGTATTTT.

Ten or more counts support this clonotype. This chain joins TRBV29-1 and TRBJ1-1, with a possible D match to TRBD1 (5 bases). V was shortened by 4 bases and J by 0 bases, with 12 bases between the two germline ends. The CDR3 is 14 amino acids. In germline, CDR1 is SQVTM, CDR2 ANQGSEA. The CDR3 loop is CSVGRQNMNTEAFF. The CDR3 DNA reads TGCAGCGTTGGGAGACAGAATATGAACACTGAAGCTTTCTTT.

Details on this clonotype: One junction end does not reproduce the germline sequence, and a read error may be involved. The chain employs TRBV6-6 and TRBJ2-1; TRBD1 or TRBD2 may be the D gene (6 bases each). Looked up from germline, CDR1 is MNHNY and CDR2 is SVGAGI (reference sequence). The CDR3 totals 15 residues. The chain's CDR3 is CASSDSSPGGSEQFF. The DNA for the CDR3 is TGTGCCAGCAGTGACTCGAGTCCCGGGGGCAGTGAGCAGTTCTTC.

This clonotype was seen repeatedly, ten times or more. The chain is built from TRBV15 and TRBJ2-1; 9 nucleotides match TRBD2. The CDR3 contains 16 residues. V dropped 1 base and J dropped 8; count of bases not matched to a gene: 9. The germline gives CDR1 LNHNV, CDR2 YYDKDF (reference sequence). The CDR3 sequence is CATSRGGGRAQHEQFF. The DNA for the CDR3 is TGTGCCACCAGCAGAGGCGGCGGGAGGGCCCAGCATGAGCAGTTCTTC.

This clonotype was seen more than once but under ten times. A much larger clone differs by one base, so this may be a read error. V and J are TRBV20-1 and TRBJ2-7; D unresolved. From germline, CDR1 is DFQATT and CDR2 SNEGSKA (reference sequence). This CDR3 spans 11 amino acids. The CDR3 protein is CSARRSYGQYF. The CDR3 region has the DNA TGCAGTGCTAGACGCAGCTACGGGCAGTACTTC.

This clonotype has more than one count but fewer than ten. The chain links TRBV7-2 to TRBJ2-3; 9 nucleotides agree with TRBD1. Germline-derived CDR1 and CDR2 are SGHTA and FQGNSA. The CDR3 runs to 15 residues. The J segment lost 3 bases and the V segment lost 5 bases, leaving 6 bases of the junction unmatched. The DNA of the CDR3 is TGTGCCAGCAGCATAACCGGGACAGGGACAGATACGCAGTATTTT. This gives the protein CASSITGTGTDTQYF.

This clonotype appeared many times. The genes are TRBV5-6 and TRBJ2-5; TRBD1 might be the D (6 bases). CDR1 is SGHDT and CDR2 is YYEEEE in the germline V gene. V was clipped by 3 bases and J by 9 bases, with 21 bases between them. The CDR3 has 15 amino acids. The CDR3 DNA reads TGTGCCAGCAGCTATCTCGCAGGGGTGGGGAGACCCCAGTACTTC. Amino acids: CASSYLAGVGRPQYF. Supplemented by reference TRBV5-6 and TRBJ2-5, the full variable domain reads DAGVTQSPTHLIKTRGQQVTLRCSPKSGHDTVSWYQQALGQGPQFIFQYYEEEERQRGNFPDRFSGHQFPNYSSELNVNALLLGDSALYLCASSYLAGVGRPQYFGPGTRLLVL.

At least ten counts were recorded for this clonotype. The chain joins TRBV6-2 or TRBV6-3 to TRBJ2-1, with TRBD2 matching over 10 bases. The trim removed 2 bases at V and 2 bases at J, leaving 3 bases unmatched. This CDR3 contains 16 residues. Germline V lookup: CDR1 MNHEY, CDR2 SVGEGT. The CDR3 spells CASSYERGGPYNEQFF. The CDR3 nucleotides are TGTGCCAGCAGTTACGAGCGGGGGGGCCCCTACAATGAGCAGTTCTTC.

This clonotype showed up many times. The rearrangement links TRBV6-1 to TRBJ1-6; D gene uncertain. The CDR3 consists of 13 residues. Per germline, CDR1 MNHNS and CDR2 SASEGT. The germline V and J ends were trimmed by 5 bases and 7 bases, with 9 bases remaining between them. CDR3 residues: CASSPGLNSPLHF. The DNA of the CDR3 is TGTGCCAGCAGTCCGGGCCTCAATTCACCCCTCCACTTT.

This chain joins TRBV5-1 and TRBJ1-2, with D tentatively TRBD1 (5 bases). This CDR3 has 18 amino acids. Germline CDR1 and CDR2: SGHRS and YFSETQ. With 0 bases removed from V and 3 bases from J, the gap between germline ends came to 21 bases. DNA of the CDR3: TGCGCCAGCAGCTTGGCAATAAGGGGACGATTATCCCACTATGGCTACACCTTC. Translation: CASSLAIRGRLSHYGYTF.

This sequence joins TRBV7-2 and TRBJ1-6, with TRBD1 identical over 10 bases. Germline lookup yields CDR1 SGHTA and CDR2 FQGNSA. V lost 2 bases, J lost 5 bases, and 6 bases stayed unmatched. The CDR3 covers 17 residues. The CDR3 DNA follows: TGTGCCAGCAGCTTAATCCCGACAGGGGGCGATAATTCACCCCTCCACTTT. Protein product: CASSLIPTGGDNSPLHF.

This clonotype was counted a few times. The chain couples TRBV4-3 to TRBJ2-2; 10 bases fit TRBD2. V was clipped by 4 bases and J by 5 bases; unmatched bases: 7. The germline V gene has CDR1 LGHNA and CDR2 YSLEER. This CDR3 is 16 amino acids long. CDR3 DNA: TGCGCCAGCAGCCTCATAGCGGGGGGCGGTACCGGGGAGCTGTTTTTT. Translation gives CASSLIAGGGTGELFF.

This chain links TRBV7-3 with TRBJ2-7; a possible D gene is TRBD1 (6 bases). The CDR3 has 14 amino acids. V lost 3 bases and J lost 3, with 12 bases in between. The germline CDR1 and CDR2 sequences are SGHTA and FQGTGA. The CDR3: CASSLTGNLYEQYF. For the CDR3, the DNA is TGTGCCAGCAGCTTGACAGGCAATCTCTACGAGCAGTACTTC.

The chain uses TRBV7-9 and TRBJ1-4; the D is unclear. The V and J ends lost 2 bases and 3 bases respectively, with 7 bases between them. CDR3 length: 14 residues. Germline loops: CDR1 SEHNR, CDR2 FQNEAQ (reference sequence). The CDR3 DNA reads TGTGCCAGCAGCTTAAAGGGTGCTAATGAAAAACTGTTTTTT. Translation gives CASSLKGANEKLFF.